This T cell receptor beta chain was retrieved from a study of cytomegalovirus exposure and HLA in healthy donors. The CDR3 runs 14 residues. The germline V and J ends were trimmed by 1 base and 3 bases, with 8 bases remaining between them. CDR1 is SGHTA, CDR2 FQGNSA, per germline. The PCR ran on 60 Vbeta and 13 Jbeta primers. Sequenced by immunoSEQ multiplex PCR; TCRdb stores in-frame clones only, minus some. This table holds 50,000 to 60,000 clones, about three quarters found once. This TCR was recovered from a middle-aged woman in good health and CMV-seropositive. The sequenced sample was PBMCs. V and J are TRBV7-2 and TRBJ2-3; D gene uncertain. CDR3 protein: CASSLVVVTDTQYF. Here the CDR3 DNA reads TGTGCCAGCAGCTTAGTAGTGGTGACAGATACGCAGTATTTT.